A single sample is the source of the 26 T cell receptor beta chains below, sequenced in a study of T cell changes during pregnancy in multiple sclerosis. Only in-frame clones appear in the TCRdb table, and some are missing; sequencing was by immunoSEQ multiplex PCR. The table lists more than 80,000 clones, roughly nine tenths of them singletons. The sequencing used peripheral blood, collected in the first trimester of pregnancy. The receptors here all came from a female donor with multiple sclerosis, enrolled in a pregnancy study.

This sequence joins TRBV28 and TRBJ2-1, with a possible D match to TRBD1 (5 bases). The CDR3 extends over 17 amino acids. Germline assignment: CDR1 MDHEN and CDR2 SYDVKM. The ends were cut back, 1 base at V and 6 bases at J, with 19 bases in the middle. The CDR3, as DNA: TGTGCCAGCAGTTTATCCTCCCCAGGGTTAGGGCTCAATGAGCAGTTCTTC. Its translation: CASSLSSPGLGLNEQFF. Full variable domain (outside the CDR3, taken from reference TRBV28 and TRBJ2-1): DVKVTQSSRYLVKRTGEKVFLECVQDMDHENMFWYRQDPGLGLRLIYFSYDVKMKEKGDIPEGYSVSREKKERFSLILESASTNQTSMYLCASSLSSPGLGLNEQFFGPGTRLTVL.

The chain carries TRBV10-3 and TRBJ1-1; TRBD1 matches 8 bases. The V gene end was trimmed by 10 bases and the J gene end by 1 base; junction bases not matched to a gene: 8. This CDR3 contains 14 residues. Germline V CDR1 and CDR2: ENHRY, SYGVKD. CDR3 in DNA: TGTGCCACCCAGGACAGGGCAAAGAACACTGAAGCTTTCTTT. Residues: CATQDRAKNTEAFF.

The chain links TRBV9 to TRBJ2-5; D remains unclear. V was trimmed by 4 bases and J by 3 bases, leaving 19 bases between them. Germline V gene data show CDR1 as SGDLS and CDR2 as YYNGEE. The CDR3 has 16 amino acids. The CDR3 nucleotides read TGTGCCAGCAGCACACAGCTAAGTGCGAGCAAAGAGACCCAGTACTTC. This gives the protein CASSTQLSASKETQYF.

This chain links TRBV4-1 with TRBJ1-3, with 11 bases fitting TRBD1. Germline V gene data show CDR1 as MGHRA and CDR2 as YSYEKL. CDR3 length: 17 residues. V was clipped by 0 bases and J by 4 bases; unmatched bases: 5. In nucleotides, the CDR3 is TGCGCCAGCAGCCAAGAGGGACAGGGGGTACGAGGAAACACCATATATTTT. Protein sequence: CASSQEGQGVRGNTIYF.

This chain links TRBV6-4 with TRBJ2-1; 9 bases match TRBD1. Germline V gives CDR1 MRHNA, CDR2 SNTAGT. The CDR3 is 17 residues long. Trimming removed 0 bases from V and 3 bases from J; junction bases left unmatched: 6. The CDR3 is CASSDSSSGQGYNEQFF. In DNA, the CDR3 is TGTGCCAGCAGTGACTCGTCATCGGGACAGGGCTACAATGAGCAGTTCTTC.

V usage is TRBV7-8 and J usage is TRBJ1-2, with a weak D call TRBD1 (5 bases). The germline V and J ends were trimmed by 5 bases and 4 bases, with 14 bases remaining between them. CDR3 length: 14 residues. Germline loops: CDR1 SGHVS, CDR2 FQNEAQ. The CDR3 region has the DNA TGTGCCAGCAGCCCCAGGGCAGTGGGCTATGGCTACACCTTC. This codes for CASSPRAVGYGYTF.

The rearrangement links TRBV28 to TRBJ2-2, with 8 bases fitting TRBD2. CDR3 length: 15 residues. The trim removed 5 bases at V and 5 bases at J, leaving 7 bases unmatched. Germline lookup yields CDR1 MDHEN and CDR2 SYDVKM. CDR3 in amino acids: CASSPLGGATGELFF. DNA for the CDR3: TGTGCCAGCAGTCCCCTCGGGGGGGCGACCGGGGAGCTGTTTTTT.

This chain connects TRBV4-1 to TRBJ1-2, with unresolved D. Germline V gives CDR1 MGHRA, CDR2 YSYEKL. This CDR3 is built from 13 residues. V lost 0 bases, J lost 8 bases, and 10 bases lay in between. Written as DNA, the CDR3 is TGCGCCAGCAGCCAAGATTACATCCAAGGCTACACCTTC. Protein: CASSQDYIQGYTF.

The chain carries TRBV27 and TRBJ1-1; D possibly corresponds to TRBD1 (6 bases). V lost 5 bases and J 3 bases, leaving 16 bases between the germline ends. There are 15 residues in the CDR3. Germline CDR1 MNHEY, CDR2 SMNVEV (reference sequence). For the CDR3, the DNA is TGTGCCAGCAGTAGCAACAGGGTGGCGGACACTGAAGCTTTCTTT. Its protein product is CASSSNRVADTEAFF.

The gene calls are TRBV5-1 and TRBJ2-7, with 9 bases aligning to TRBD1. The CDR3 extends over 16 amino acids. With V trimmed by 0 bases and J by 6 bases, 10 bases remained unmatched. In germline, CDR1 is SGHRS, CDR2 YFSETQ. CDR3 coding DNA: TGCGCCAGCAGCTTGGGTTTCGGGCAGGGACAGGGCGAGCAGTACTTC. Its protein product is CASSLGFGQGQGEQYF. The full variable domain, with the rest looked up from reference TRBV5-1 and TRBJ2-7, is KAGVTQTPRYLIKTRGQQVTLSCSPISGHRSVSWYQQTPGQGLQFLFEYFSETQRNKGNFPGRFSGRQFSNSRSEMNVSTLELGDSALYLCASSLGFGQGQGEQYFGPGTRLTVT.

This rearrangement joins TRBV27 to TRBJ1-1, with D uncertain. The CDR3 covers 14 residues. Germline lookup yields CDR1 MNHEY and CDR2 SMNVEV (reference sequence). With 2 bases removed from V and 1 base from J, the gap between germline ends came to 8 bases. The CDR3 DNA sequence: TGTGCCAGCAGTTTACGGCCGGGGAACACTGAAGCTTTCTTT. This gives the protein CASSLRPGNTEAFF.

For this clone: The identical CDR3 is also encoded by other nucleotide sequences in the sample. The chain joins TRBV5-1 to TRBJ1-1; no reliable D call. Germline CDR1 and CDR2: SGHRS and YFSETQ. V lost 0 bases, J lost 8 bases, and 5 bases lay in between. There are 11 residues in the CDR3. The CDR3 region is CASSLGAEAFF. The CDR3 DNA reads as TGCGCCAGCAGCTTGGGAGCGGAAGCTTTCTTT.

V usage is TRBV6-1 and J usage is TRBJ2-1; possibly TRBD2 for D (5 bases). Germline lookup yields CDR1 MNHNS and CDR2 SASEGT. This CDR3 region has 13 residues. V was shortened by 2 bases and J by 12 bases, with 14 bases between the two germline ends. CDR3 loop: CASSETEDLSQFF. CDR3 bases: TGTGCCAGCAGTGAAACGGAGGACCTATCGCAGTTCTTC.

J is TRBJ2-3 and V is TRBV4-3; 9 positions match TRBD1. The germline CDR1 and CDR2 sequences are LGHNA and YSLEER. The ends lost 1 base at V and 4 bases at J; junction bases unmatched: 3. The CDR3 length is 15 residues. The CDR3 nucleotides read TGCGCCAGCAGCCAAGTGACAGGGGGTTCAGATACGCAGTATTTT. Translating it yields CASSQVTGGSDTQYF.

The CDR3 loop reads CASSSGLEQETQYF. The CDR3 region has the DNA TGTGCCAGCAGTTCGGGACTGGAACAAGAGACCCAGTACTTC. The chain combines TRBV6-1 with TRBJ2-5; D is possibly TRBD2 (6 bases). The CDR3 is 14 amino acids. Germline-derived CDR1 and CDR2 are MNHNS and SASEGT. Trimming removed 5 bases at V and 2 bases at J, with 12 bases between.

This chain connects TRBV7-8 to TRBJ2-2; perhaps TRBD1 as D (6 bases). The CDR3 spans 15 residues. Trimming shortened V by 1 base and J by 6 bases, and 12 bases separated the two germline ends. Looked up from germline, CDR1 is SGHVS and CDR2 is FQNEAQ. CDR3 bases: TGTGCCAGCAGCTTAGGGGGAACAGGGTCCGGGGAGCTGTTTTTT. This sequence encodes CASSLGGTGSGELFF. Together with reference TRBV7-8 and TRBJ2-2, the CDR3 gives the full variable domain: GAGVSQSPRYKVAKRGQDVALRCDPISGHVSLFWYQQALGQGPEFLTYFQNEAQLDKSGLPSDRFFAERPEGSVSTLKIQRTQQEDSAVYLCASSLGGTGSGELFFGEGSRLTVL.

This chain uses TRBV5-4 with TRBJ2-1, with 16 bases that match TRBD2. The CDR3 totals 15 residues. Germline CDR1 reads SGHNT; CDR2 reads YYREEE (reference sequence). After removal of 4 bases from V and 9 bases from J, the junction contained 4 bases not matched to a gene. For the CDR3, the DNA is TGTGCCAGCAGCGGGGGACTAGCGGGAGGGAGTGAGCAGTTCTTC. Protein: CASSGGLAGGSEQFF.

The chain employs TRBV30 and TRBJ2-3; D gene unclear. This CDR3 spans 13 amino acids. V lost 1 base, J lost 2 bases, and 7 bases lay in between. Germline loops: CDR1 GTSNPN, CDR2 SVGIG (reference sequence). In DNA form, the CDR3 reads TGTGCCTGGAGTGGCGCGAACACAGATACGCAGTATTTT. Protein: CAWSGANTDTQYF.

In DNA, the CDR3 is TGTGCCAGCAGCTTAGTGGGTAAGGGACTGAGCTCCTACGAGCAGTACTTC. It encodes CASSLVGKGLSSYEQYF. This chain links TRBV11-2 with TRBJ2-7, with D possibly being TRBD2 (6 bases). The germline V and J ends were trimmed by 1 base and 0 bases, with 16 bases remaining between them. The CDR3 is made up of 17 amino acids. From germline, CDR1 is SGHAT and CDR2 FQNNGV.

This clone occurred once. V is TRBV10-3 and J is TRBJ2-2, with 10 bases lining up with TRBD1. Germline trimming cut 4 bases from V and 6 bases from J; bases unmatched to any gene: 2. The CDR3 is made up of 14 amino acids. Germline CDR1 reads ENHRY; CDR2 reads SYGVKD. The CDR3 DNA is TGTGCCATCAGTGTGGACAGGGGGGCCGGGGAGCTGTTTTTT. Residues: CAISVDRGAGELFF.

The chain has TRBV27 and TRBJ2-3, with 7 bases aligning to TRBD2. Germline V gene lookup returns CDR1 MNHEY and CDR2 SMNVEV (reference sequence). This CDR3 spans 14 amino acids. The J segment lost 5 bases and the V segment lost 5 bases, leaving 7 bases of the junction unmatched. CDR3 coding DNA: TGTGCCAGCAGTCCATGGGAGGGCCTAGATACGCAGTATTTT. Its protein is CASSPWEGLDTQYF.

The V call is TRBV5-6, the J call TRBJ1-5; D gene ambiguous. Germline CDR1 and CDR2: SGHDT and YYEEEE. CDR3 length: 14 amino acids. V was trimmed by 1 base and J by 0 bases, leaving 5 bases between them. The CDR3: CASSLYSSNQPQHF. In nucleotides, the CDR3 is TGTGCCAGCAGCTTGTACAGTAGCAATCAGCCCCAGCATTTT. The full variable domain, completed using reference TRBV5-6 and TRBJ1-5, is DAGVTQSPTHLIKTRGQQVTLRCSPKSGHDTVSWYQQALGQGPQFIFQYYEEEERQRGNFPDRFSGHQFPNYSSELNVNALLLGDSALYLCASSLYSSNQPQHFGDGTRLSIL.

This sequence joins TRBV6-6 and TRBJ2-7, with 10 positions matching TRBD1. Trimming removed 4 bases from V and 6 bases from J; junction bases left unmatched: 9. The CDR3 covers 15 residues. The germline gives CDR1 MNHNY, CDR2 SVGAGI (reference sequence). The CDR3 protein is CASSSNRDRGGEQYF. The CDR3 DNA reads TGTGCCAGCAGTTCGAACCGGGACAGGGGAGGCGAGCAGTACTTC.

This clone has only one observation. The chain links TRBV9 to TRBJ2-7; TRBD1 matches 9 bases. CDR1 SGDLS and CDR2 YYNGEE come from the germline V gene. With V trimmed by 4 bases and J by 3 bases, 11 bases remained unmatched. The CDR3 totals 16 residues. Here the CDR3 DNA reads TGTGCCAGCAGCACAACATCCGGACAGGGGATCTACGAGCAGTACTTC. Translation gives CASSTTSGQGIYEQYF.

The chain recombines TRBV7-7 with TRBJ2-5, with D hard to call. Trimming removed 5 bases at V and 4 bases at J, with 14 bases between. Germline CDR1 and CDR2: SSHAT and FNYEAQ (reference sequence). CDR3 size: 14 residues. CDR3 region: CASSAPWSRETQYF. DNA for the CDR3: TGTGCCAGCAGCGCCCCATGGAGCAGAGAGACCCAGTACTTC.

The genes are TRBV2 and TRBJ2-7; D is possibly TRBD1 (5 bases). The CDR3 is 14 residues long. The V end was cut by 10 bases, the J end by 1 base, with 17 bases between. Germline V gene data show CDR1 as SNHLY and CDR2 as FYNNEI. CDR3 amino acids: CATLPRARSYEQYF. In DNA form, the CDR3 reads TGTGCCACCCTCCCCAGGGCCAGGTCCTACGAGCAGTACTTC.